This T cell receptor beta chain was observed in a study of blood T cell repertoires in COVID-19. Study-level information: PBMCs, B-cell-depleted T cells, or T cells provided the cDNA or gDNA that made up the material.

The method was immunoSEQ multiplex PCR; TCRdb's version includes in-frame clones alone and lacks a portion of them. The table shows some 33,000 clones, with roughly nine tenths occurring only once. The V end lost 3 bases, the J end lost 1 base, and 7 bases lay between the germline ends. The CDR3 spans 15 residues. Germline CDR1 reads SGHAT; CDR2 reads FQNNGV. Material: peripheral blood. This receptor was identified in a man aged 55 to 70 with acute or convalescent COVID-19. This sequence joins TRBV11-2 and TRBJ1-6; a weak D match, TRBD1 (5 bases). CDR3 DNA: TGTGCCAGCAGCTTCGGGGGTTCCTATAATTCACCCCTCCACTTT. Its protein is CASSFGGSYNSPLHF.